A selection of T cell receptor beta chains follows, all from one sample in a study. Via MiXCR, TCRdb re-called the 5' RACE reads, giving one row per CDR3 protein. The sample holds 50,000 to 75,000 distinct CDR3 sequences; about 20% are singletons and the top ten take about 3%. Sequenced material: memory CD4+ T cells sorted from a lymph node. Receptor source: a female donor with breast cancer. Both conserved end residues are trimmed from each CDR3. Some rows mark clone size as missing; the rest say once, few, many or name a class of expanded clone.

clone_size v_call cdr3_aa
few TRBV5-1 ASSVGDRDTGELF
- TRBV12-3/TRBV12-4 ASTRQGLQAF
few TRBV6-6 ASSEAGGNPNEQF
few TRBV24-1 ATSDPGGKLF
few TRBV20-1 SARAPPDTQY
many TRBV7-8 ASSPSGGRFSSYEQY
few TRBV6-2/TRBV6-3 ASGTSRNYGYT
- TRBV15 ATSRDRGAESPLH
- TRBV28 ASNSGVGEQF
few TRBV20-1 SAGRQGGTEAF
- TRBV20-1 SASPHGGNSEQY
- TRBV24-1 ATSDPGRGEQF
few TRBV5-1 ASRVGFRDGNEQF
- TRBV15 ATSSKSSNYGYT
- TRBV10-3 AAHGGAGTDTQY
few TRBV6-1 ASSGRGNQPQH
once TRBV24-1 ATSDGLGDNEQF
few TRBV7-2 ASSLSGTTGYT
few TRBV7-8 ASSGTGGVYNEQF
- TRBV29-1 SVSAGDGTEAF
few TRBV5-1 ASSLGGRAYNEQF
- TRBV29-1 SVEGDNGDIQY